This T cell receptor beta chain was captured in a study of blood T cell repertoires in COVID-19. Study-wide background: Sources were T cells, B-cell-depleted T cells, or PBMCs; the material itself was cDNA or gDNA.

Measured with immunoSEQ multiplex PCR; TCRdb has only the in-frame clones, and not every one. Among over 250,000 clones listed, around nine tenths were seen once. Participant age was about 18 to 89 years, and participants resided in roughly 25 US areas. Cohort 3 donors were reported recovered after two negative PCRs, clearance, or symptom resolution. The sequence came from a young woman who had recovered from COVID-19. The source material was PBMCs or T cells enriched from blood (not recorded which).

In DNA, the CDR3 is TGTGCCAGCAGTTCCGATAGCTCTGGAAACACCATATATTTT. Amino acid sequence: CASSSDSSGNTIYF. This sequence joins TRBV6-5 and TRBJ1-3; D uncertain. Germline lookup yields CDR1 MNHEY and CDR2 SVGAGI. Trimming took 4 bases from V and 0 from J, leaving 7 bases between them. The length of the CDR3 is 14 residues.